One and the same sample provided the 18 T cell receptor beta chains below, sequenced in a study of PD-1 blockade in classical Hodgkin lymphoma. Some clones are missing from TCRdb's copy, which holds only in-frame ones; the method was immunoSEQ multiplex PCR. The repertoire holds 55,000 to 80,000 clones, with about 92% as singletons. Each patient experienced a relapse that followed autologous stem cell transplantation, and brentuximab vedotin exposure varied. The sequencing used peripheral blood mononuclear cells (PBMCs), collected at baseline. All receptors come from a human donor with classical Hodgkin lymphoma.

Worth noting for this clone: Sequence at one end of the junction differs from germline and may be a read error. As DNA, the CDR3 is TGCTCGGACGGTGGGGTGAACACTGAAGCTTTCTTT. Translation: CSDGGVNTEAFF. The chain joins TRBV7-9 to TRBJ1-1; D is undetermined. Germline V lookup: CDR1 SEHNR, CDR2 FQNEAQ (reference sequence). The CDR3 sequence is 12 residues long. The whole variable domain, remainder taken from reference TRBV7-9 and TRBJ1-1, is DTGVSQNPRHKITKRGQNVTFRCDPISEHNRLYWYRQTLGQGPEFLTYFQNEAQLEKSRLLSDRFSAERPKGSFSTLEIQRTEQGDSAMYLCSDGGVNTEAFFGQGTRLTVV.

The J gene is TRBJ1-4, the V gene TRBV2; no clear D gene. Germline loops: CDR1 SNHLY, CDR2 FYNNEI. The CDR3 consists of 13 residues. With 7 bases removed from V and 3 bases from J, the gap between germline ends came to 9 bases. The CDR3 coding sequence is TGTGCCAGCAACTGGAGCTCTAATGAAAAACTGTTTTTT. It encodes CASNWSSNEKLFF.

The CDR3 spells CASGVDRENTEAFF. CDR3 nucleotide sequence: TGTGCCAGCGGCGTCGACAGGGAAAACACTGAAGCTTTCTTT. The chain uses TRBV5-5 and TRBJ1-1; TRBD1 agrees at 7 bases. The CDR3 sequence is 14 residues long. The trim removed 7 bases at V and 2 bases at J, leaving 8 bases unmatched. Germline V gives CDR1 SGHKS, CDR2 YYEKEE (reference sequence).

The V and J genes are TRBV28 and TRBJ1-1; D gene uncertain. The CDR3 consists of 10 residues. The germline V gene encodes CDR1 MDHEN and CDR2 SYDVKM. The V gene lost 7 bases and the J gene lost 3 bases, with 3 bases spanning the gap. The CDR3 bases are TGTGCCAGCAAGGACACTGAAGCTTTCTTT. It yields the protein CASKDTEAFF.

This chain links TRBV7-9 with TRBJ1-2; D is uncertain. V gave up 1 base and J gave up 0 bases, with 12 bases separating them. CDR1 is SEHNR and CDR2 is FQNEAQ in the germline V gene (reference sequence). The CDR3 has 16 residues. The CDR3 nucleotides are TGTGCCAGCAGCTTAGGAGCCGAGAGCACTAACTATGGCTACACCTTC. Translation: CASSLGAESTNYGYTF.

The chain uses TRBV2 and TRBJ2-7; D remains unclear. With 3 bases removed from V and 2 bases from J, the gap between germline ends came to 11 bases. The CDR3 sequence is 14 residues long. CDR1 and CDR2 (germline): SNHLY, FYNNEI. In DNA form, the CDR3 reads TGTGCCAGCAGTGACTACAGCAGACCCTACGAGCAGTACTTC. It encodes CASSDYSRPYEQYF.

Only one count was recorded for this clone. The CDR3 nucleotides are TGTGCCAGCAGCCAACCAGGGAGATCTGGGCTGCATGAGCAGTTCTTC. This sequence encodes CASSQPGRSGLHEQFF. The V call is TRBV4-2, the J call TRBJ2-1; D assignment may be TRBD1 or TRBD2 (5 bases each). Trimming took 2 bases from V and 8 from J, leaving 19 bases between them. Germline V gene sequence: CDR1 LGHNA, CDR2 YNFKEQ. The CDR3 spans 16 residues.

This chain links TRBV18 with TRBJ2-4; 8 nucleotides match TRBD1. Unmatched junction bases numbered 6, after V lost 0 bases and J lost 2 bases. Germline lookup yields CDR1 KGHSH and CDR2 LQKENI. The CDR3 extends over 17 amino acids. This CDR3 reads CASSPPWTGSSKNIQYF. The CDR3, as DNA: TGTGCCAGCTCACCACCGTGGACAGGGTCGTCCAAAAACATTCAGTACTTC. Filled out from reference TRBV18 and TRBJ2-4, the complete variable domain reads NAGVMQNPRHLVRRRGQEARLRCSPMKGHSHVYWYRQLPEEGLKFMVYLQKENIIDESGMPKERFSAEFPKEGPSILRIQQVVRGDSAAYFCASSPPWTGSSKNIQYFGAGTRLSVL.

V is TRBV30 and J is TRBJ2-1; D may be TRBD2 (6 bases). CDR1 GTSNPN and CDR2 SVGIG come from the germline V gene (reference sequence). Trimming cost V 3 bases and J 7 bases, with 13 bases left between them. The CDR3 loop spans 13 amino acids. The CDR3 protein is CAWRDSGINEQFF. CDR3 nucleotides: TGTGCCTGGAGAGATAGCGGAATTAATGAGCAGTTCTTC.

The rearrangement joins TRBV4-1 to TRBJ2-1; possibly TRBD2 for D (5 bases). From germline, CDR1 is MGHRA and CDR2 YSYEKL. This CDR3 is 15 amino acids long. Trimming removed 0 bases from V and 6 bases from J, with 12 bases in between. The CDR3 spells CASSQELAQSNEQFF. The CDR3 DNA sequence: TGCGCCAGCAGCCAAGAGCTAGCCCAATCCAATGAGCAGTTCTTC.

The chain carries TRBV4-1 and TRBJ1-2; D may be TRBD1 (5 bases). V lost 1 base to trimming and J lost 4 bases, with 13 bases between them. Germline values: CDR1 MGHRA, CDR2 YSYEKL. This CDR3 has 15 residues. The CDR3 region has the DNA TGCGCCAGCAGCCAAGCTTCGGACAAACTCTATGGCTACACCTTC. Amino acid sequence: CASSQASDKLYGYTF.

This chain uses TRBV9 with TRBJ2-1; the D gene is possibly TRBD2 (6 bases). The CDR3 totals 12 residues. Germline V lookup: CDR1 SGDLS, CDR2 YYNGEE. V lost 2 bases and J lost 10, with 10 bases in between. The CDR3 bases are TGTGCCAGCAGCGTGTGGGGAGGCGAGCAGTTCTTC. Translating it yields CASSVWGGEQFF. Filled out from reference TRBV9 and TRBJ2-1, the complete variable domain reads DSGVTQTPKHLITATGQRVTLRCSPRSGDLSVYWYQQSLDQGLQFLIQYYNGEERAKGNILERFSAQQFPDLHSELNLSSLELGDSALYFCASSVWGGEQFFGPGTRLTVL.

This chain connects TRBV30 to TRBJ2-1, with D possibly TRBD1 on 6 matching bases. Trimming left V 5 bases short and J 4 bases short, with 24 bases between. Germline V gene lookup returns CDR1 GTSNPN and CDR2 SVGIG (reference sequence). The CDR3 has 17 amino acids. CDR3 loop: CAWDWGQYRSVYNEQFF. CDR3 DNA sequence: TGTGCCTGGGACTGGGGGCAGTACAGGTCGGTATACAATGAGCAGTTCTTC.

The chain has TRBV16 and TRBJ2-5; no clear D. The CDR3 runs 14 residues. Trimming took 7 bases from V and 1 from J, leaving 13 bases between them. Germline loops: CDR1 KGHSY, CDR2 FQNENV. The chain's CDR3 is CASTSRAAQETQYF. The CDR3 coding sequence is TGTGCCAGCACCTCCCGGGCGGCCCAAGAGACCCAGTACTTC.

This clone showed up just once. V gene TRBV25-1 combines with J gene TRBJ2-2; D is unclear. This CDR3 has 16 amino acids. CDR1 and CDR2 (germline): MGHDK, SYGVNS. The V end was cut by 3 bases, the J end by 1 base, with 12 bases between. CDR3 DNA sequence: TGTGCCAGCAGTGACCCTAAAGCAGGGAACACCGGGGAGCTGTTTTTT. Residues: CASSDPKAGNTGELFF.

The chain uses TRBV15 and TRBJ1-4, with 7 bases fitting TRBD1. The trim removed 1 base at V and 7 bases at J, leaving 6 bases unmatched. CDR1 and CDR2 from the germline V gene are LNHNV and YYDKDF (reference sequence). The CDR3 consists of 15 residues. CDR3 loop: CATSRVDRVGEKLFF. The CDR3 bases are TGTGCCACCAGCAGAGTTGACAGGGTGGGTGAAAAACTGTTTTTT.

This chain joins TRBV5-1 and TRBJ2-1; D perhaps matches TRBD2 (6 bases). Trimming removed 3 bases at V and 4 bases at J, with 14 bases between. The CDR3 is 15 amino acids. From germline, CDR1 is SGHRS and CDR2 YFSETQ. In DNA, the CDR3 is TGCGCCAGCAGCTCCGTAGCGGAACCTTACAATGAGCAGTTCTTC. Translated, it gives CASSSVAEPYNEQFF.

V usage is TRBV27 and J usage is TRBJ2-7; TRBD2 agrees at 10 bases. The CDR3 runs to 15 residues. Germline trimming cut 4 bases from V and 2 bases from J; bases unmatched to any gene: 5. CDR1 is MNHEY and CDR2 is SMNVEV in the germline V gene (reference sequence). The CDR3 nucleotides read TGTGCCAGCAGTTACGTAGCGGGGGGCGCCTACGAGCAGTACTTC. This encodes CASSYVAGGAYEQYF.